This T cell receptor (beta chain) was captured in a study of blood T cell repertoires in COVID-19. Study-wide context: Samples of COVID-19 (acute and convalescent) were obtained from the United States, Italy and Spain.

In the 2 weeks before study entry, exposed participants met a COVID-19 case, which was PCR-confirmed or clinician-diagnosed. The method was immunoSEQ multiplex PCR; TCRdb's version includes in-frame clones alone and lacks a portion of them. The table includes about 430,000 clones, approximately 90% detected once. This clone has just a few counts. The ends lost 8 bases at V and 4 bases at J; junction bases unmatched: 12. The CDR3 extends over 15 amino acids. Germline V gives CDR1 SGHTA, CDR2 FQGNSA. Sequences were obtained from PBMCs or T cells enriched from blood (not recorded which). The genes are TRBV7-2 and TRBJ1-2; 8 bases are shared with TRBD1. The TCR sequence derives from a woman aged 18-29 years who had been exposed to COVID-19. CDR3 sequence: CASQAGTGSTYGYTF. CDR3 nucleotide sequence: TGTGCCAGCCAAGCGGGGACAGGCAGTACCTATGGCTACACCTTC. Filled out from reference TRBV7-2 and TRBJ1-2, the complete variable domain reads GAGVSQSPSNKVTEKGKDVELRCDPISGHTALYWYRQSLGQGLEFLIYFQGNSAPDKSGLPSDRFSAERTGGSVSTLTIQRTQQEDSAVYLCASQAGTGSTYGYTFGSGTRLTVV.